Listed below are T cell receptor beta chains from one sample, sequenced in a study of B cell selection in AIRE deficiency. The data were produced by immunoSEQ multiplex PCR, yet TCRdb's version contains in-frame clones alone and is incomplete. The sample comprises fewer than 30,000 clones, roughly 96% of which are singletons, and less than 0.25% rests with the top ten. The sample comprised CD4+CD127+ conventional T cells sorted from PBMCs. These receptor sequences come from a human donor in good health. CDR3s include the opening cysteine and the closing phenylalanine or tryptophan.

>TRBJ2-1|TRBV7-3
CASSPTSGLFNEQFF
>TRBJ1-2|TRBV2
CARNHDSLISGYTF
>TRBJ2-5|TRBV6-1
CASTPRDRQETQYF
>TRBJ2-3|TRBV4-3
CASSQAKGTDTQYF
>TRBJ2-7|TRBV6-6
CASSYSAGLGEQYF
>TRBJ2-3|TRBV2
CASGPRQGSTDTQYF
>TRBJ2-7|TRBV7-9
CASSPGGSINEQYF
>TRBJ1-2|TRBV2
CASRRDSNYGYTF
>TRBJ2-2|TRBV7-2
CASSLDQPGRVKTGELFF
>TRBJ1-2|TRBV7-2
CASSTGVSYGYTF
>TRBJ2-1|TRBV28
CASSSPRDRAPNEQFF
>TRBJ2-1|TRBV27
CASSGEGPTYNEQFF
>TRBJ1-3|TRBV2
CASSDWGDTIYF
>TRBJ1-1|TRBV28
CAARRQGTTEAFF
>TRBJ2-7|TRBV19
CASRLHRDNSYEQYF
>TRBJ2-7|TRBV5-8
CASSRSGQGKYEQYF
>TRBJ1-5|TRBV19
CASSISTGTSNQPQHF
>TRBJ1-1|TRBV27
CASSLSAGDTEAFF
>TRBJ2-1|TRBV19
CASSTTLSRHYYNEQFF
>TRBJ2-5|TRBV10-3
CATDAGSAQETQYF
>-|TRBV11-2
CASSRGLAGNYEQYF
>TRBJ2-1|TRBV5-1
CASSRGVDSWSYNEQFF
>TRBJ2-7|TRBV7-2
CASSPAYEQYF
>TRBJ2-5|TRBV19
CATSPRLEETQYF
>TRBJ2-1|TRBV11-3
CASSLGVAVYNEQFF
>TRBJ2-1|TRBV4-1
CASSQAGGSYNEQFF